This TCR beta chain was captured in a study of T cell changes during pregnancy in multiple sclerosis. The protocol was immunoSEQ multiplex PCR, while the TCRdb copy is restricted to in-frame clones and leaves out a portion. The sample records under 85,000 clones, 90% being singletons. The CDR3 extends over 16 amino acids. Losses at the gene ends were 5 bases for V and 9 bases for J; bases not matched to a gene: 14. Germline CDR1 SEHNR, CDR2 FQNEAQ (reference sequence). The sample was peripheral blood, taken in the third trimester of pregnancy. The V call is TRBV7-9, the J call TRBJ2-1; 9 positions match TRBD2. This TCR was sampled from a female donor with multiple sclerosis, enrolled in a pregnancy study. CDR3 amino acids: CASSPHSGRSLFEQFF. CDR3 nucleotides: TGTGCCAGCAGCCCCCATAGCGGGAGAAGTCTATTTGAGCAGTTCTTC.